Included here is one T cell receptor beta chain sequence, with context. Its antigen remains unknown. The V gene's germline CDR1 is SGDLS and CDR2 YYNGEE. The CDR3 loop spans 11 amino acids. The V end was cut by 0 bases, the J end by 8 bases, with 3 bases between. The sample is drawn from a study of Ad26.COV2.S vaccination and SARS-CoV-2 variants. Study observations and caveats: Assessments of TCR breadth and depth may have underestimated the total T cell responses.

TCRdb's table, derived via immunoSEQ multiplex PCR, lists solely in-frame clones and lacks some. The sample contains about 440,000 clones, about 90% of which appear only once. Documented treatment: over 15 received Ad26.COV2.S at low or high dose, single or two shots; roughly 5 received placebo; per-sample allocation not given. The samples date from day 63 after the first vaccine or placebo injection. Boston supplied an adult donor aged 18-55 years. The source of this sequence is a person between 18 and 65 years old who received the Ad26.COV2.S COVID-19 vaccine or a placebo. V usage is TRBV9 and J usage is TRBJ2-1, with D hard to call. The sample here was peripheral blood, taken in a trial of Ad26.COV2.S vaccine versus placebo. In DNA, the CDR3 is TGTGCCAGCAGCGTAGTTCATGAGCAGTTCTTC. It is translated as CASSVVHEQFF.